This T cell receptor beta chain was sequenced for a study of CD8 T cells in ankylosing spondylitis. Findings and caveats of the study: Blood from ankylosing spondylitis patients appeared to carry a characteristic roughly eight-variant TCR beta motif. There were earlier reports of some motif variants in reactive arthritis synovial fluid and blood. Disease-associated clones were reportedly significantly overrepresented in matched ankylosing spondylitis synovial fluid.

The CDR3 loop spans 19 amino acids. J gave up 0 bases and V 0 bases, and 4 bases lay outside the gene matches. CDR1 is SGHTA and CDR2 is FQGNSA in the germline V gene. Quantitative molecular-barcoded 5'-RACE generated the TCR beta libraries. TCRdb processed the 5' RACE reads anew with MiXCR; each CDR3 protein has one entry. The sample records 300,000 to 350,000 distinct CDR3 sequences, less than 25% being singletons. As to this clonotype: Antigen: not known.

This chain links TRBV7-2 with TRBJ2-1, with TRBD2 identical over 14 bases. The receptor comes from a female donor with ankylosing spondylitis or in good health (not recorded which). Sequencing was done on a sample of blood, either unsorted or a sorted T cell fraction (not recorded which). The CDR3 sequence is CASSLATSGRVSSYNEQFF. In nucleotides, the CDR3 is TGTGCCAGCAGCTTAGCGACTAGCGGGAGGGTTAGCTCCTACAATGAGCAGTTCTTC. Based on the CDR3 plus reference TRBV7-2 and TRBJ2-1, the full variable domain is GAGVSQSPSNKVTEKGKDVELRCDPISGHTALYWYRQSLGQGLEFLIYFQGNSAPDKSGLPSDRFSAERTGGSVSTLTIQRTQQEDSAVYLCASSLATSGRVSSYNEQFFGPGTRLTVL.